This T cell receptor (beta chain) is from a study of CD8 T cells in ankylosing spondylitis. General study results and limits: Among TCR beta sequences, a motif of eight highly homologous variants appeared characteristic of ankylosing spondylitis blood.

This clonotype was observed a handful of times. Its target is not known. TCRdb analysed the 5' RACE reads with MiXCR anew, one entry per CDR3 protein. The table has a few hundred thousand distinct CDR3 sequences, approximately 8% seen once. Sequencing was performed on blood, either unsorted or a sorted T cell fraction (not recorded which). The TCR sequence derives from a male donor with ankylosing spondylitis.

CDR3 DNA sequence: TGCAGTGCTAGCACTAGCAAGGATACGCAGTATTTT. Translated, it gives CSASTSKDTQYF. The chain is built from TRBV20-1 and TRBJ2-3; tentative D call: TRBD2 (6 bases). Germline assignment: CDR1 DFQATT and CDR2 SNEGSKA (reference sequence). The CDR3 is 12 residues long. V was pared by 3 bases and J by 6 bases, with 10 bases between.